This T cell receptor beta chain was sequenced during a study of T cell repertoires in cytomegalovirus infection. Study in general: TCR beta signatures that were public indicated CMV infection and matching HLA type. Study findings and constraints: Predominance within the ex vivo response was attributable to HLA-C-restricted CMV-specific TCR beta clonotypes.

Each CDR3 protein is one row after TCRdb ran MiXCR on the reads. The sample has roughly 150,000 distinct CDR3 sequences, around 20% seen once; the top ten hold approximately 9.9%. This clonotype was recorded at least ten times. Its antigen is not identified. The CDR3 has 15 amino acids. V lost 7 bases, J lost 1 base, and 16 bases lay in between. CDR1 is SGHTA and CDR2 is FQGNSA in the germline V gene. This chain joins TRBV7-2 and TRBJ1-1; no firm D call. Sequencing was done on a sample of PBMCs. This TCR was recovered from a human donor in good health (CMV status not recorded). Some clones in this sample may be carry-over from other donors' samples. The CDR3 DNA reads TGTGCCAGCACTCTAGCGGCTCCCGAGAACACTGAAGCTTTCTTT. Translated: CASTLAAPENTEAFF.